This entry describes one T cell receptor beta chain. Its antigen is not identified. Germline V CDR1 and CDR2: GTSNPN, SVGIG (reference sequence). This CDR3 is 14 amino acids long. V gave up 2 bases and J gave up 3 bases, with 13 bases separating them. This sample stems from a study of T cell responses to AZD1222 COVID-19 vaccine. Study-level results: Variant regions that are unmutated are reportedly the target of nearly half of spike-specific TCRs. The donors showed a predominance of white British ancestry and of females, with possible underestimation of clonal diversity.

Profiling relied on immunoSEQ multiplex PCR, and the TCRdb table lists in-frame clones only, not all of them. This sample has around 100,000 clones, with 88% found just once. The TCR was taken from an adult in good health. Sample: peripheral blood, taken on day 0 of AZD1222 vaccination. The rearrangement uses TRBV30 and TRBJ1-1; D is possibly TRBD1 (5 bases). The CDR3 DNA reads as TGTGCCTGGAGTTTGGGGGTAGGGTACACTGAAGCTTTCTTT. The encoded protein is CAWSLGVGYTEAFF.